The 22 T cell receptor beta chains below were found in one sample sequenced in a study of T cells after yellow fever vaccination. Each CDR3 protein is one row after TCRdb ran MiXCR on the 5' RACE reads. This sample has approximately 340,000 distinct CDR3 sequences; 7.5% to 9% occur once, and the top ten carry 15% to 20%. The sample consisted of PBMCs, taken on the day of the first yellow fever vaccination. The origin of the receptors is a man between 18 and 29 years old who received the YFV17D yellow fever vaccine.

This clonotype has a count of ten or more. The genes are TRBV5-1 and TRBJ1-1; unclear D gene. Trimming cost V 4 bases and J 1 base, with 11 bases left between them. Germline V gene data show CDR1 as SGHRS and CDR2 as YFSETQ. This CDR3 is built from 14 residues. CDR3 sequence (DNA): TGCGCCAGCAGCGGCTCTTTGGCGAACACTGAAGCTTTCTTT. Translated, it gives CASSGSLANTEAFF.

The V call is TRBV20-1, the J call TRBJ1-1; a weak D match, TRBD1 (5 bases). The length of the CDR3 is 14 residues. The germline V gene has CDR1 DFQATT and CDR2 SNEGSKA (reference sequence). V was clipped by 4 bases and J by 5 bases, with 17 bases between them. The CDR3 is CSANRRGVGTEAFF. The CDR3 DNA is TGCAGTGCTAATAGACGGGGGGTAGGAACTGAAGCTTTCTTT.

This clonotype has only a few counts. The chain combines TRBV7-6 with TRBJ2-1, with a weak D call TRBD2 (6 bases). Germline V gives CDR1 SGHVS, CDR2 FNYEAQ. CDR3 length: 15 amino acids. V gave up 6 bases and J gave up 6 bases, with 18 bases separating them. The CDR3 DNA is TGTGCCAGCAGTCAACCCCTTAGGGGAGGCAATGAGCAGTTCTTC. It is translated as CASSQPLRGGNEQFF.

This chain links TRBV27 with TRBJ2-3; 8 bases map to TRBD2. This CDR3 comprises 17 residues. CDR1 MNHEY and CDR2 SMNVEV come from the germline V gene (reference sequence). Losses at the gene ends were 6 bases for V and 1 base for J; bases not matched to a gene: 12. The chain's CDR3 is CASSRRTSGAGTDTQYF. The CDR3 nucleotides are TGTGCCAGCAGCCGAAGAACTAGCGGTGCGGGCACAGATACGCAGTATTTT.

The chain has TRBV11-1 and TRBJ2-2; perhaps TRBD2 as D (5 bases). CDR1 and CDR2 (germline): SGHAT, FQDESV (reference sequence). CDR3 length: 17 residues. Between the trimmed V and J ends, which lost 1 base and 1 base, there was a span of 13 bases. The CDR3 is CASSLVKEDLNTGELFF. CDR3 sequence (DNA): TGTGCCAGCAGCTTAGTAAAAGAGGACTTGAACACCGGGGAGCTGTTTTTT.

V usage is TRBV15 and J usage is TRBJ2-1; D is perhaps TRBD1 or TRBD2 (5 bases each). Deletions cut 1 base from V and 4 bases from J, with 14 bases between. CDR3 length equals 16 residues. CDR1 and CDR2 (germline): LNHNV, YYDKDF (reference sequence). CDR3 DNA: TGTGCCACCAGCAGAGGGGGCGAGGGTAGATACAATGAGCAGTTCTTC. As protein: CATSRGGEGRYNEQFF.

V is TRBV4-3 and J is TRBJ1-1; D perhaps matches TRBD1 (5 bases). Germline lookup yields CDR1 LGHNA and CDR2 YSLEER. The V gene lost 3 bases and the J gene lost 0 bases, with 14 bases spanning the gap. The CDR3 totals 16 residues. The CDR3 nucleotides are TGCGCCAGCAGCCAGGGGAGGGACGGTGTGAACACTGAAGCTTTCTTT. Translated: CASSQGRDGVNTEAFF.

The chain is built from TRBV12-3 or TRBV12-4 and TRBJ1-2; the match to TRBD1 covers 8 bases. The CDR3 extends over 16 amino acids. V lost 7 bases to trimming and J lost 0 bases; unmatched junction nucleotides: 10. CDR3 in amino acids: CASINRGGIANYGYTF. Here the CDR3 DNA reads TGTGCCAGCATCAACAGGGGGGGTATAGCTAACTATGGCTACACCTTC.

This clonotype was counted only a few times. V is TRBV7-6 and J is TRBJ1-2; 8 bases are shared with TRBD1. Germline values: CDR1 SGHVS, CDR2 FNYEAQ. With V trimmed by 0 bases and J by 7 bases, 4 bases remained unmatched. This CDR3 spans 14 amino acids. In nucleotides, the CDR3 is TGTGCCAGCAGCTTAGCCAGGGGGCTAGGTGGCTACACCTTC. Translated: CASSLARGLGGYTF.

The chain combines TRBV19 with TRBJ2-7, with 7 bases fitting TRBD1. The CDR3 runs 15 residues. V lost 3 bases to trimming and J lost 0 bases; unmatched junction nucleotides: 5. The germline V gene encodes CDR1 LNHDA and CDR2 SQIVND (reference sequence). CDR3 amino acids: CASSMAGGNSYEQYF. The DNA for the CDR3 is TGTGCCAGTAGTATGGCAGGGGGAAACTCCTACGAGCAGTACTTC.

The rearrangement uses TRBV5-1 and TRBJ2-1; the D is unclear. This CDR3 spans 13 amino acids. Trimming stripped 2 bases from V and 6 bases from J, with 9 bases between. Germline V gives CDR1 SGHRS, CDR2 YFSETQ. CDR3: CASSLGPINEQFF. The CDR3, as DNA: TGCGCCAGCAGCTTAGGACCGATCAATGAGCAGTTCTTC.

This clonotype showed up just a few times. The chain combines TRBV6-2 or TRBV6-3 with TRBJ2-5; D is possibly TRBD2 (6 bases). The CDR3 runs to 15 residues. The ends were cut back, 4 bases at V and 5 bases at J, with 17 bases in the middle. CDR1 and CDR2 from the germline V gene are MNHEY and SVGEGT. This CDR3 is CASSLTSGYVETQYF. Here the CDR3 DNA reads TGTGCCAGCAGTTTGACTAGTGGATACGTGGAGACCCAGTACTTC.

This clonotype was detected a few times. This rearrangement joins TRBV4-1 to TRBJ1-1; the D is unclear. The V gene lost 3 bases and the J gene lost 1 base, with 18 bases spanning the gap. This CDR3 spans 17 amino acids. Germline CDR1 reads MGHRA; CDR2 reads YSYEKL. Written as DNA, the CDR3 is TGCGCCAGCAGCCAGGTTGGGAGAGGGAGTCGGAACACTGAAGCTTTCTTT. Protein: CASSQVGRGSRNTEAFF.

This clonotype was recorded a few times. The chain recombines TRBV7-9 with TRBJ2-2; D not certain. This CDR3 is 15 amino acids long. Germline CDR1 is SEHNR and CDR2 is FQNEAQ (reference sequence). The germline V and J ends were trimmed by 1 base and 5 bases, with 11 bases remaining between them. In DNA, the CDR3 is TGTGCCAGCAGCTTAGGCGGATGGGGTACCGGGGAGCTGTTTTTT. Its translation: CASSLGGWGTGELFF.

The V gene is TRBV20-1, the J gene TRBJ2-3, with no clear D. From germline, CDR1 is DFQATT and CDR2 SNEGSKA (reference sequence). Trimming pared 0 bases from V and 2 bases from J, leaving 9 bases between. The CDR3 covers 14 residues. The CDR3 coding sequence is TGCAGTGCTAGAGAGTGGGTCCTCACAGATACGCAGTATTTT. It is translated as CSAREWVLTDTQYF.

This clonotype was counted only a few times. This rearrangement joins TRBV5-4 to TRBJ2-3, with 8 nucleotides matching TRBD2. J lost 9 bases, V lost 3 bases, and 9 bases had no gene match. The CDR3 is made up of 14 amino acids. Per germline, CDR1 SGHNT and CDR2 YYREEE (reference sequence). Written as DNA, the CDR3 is TGTGCCAGCAGCTCTGCTACTAGCGGCCTAACGCAGTATTTT. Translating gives CASSSATSGLTQYF.

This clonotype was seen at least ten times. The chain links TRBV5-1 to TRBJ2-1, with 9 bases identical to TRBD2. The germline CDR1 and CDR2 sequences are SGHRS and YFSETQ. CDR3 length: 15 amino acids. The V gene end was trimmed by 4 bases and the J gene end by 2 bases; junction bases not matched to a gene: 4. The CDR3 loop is CASSAGLAPYNEQFF. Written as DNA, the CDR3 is TGCGCCAGCAGCGCTGGACTAGCGCCCTACAATGAGCAGTTCTTC.

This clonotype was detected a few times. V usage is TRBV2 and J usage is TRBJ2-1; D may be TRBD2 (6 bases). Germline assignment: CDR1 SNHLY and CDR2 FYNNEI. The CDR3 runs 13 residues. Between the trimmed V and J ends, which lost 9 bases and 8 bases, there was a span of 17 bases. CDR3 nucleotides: TGTGCCAGAGGGACGCGGGGTAGGGATGAGCAGTTCTTC. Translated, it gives CARGTRGRDEQFF.

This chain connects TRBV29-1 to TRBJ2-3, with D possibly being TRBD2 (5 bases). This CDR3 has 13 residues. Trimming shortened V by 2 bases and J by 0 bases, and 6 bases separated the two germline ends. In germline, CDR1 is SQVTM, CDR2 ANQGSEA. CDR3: CSVETGSTDTQYF. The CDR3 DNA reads TGCAGCGTTGAAACGGGGAGCACAGATACGCAGTATTTT.

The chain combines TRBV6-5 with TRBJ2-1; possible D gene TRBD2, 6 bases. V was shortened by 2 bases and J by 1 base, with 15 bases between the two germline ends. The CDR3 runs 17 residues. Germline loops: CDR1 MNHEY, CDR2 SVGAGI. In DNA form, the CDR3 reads TGTGCCAGCAGTTACCGGCCCCTAGCGAAGTCCTACAATGAGCAGTTCTTC. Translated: CASSYRPLAKSYNEQFF.

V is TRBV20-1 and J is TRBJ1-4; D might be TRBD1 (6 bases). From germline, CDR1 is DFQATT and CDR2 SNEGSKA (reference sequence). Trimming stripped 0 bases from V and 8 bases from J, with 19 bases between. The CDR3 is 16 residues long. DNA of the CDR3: TGCAGTGCTAGAGATCGTTTCCCCAGGGGAGACGAAAAACTGTTTTTT. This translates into CSARDRFPRGDEKLFF.

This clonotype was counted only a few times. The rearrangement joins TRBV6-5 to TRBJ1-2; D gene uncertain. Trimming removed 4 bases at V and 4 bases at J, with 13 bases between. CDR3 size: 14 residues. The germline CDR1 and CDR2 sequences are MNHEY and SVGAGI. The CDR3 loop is CASSSPARSYGYTF. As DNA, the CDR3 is TGTGCCAGCAGTTCCCCCGCCAGATCCTATGGCTACACCTTC.